This entry lists 12 T cell receptor beta chains sequenced from one sample in a study of blood T cell repertoires in COVID-19. Measured with immunoSEQ multiplex PCR; TCRdb has only the in-frame clones, and not every one. The sample includes 140,000 to 150,000 clones, 85% to 90% of them seen just once. The source material was peripheral blood. The receptors come from an older woman with active COVID-19.

This clone was seen once. This sequence joins TRBV4-2 and TRBJ1-1; TRBD1 might be the D (6 bases). CDR3 size: 16 residues. Germline CDR1 reads LGHNA; CDR2 reads YNFKEQ. The germline V and J ends were trimmed by 2 bases and 0 bases, with 13 bases remaining between them. DNA of the CDR3: TGTGCCAGCAGCCAACGAGGGGGGGGCCTGAACACTGAAGCTTTCTTT. Its protein product is CASSQRGGGLNTEAFF.

The chain carries TRBV28 and TRBJ1-2; 9 nucleotides line up with TRBD1. Trimming removed 2 bases from V and 7 bases from J; junction bases left unmatched: 11. The CDR3 runs to 16 residues. In germline, CDR1 is MDHEN, CDR2 SYDVKM. The chain's CDR3 is CASSLPIGTGRSGYTF. CDR3 nucleotides: TGTGCCAGCAGTTTACCCATCGGGACAGGGAGGAGTGGCTACACCTTC.

The count of this clone is one. The rearrangement links TRBV21-1 to TRBJ2-1; no DNA check was done on the table's D call, TRBD2. TRBV21-1 is described as a pseudogene. This CDR3 is built from 17 residues. CDR3 coding DNA: TGTGCCAGCAGCCCACCGAGGGGTAGCGGGAACCACAATGAGCAGTTCTTC. This translates into CASSPPRGSGNHNEQFF.

The chain has TRBV19 and TRBJ2-6; 11 nucleotides line up with TRBD2. The ends lost 4 bases at V and 2 bases at J; junction bases unmatched: 4. Germline lookup yields CDR1 LNHDA and CDR2 SQIVND (reference sequence). This CDR3 is 17 amino acids long. The CDR3: CASSKLAGAAGANVLTF. The DNA of the CDR3 is TGTGCCAGTAGTAAACTAGCGGGAGCTGCTGGGGCCAACGTCCTGACTTTC.

The chain is built from TRBV29-1 and TRBJ1-3; the D gene is possibly TRBD1 (6 bases). The CDR3 is 14 residues long. Germline V lookup: CDR1 SQVTM, CDR2 ANQGSEA. V lost 0 bases and J 2 bases, leaving 8 bases between the germline ends. The DNA of the CDR3 is TGCAGCGTTGAAGACAACAGGGCTGGAAACACCATATATTTT. Translation gives CSVEDNRAGNTIYF.

CDR3 nucleotides: TGTGCCAGCAGCTTACGCGGGAGCGCAGATACGCAGTATTTT. As protein: CASSLRGSADTQYF. The chain recombines TRBV7-9 with TRBJ2-3, with 7 bases lining up with TRBD2. V was clipped by 2 bases and J by 4 bases; unmatched bases: 3. CDR1 is SEHNR, CDR2 FQNEAQ, per germline (reference sequence). The CDR3 spans 14 residues. Full variable domain (remainder filled in from reference TRBV7-9 and TRBJ2-3): DTGVSQNPRHKITKRGQNVTFRCDPISEHNRLYWYRQTLGQGPEFLTYFQNEAQLEKSRLLSDRFSAERPKGSFSTLEIQRTEQGDSAMYLCASSLRGSADTQYFGPGTRLTVL.

This sequence joins TRBV7-2 and TRBJ1-2, with D tentatively TRBD1 (5 bases). The V gene's germline CDR1 is SGHTA and CDR2 FQGNSA. Trimming left V 5 bases short and J 3 bases short, with 10 bases between. This CDR3 has 13 residues. CDR3: CASSRPGDYGYTF. In DNA form, the CDR3 reads TGTGCCAGCAGCCGTCCGGGGGACTATGGCTACACCTTC.

V usage is TRBV18 and J usage is TRBJ2-5; D call uncertain. CDR3 length: 16 residues. Germline-derived CDR1 and CDR2 are KGHSH and LQKENI. Deletions cut 2 bases from V and 0 bases from J, with 13 bases between. The CDR3 region is CASSPRIQADQETQYF. As DNA, the CDR3 is TGTGCCAGCTCACCAAGGATCCAGGCAGACCAAGAGACCCAGTACTTC.

J is TRBJ1-3 and V is TRBV18; D gene ambiguous. Germline-derived CDR1 and CDR2 are KGHSH and LQKENI. The ends were cut back, 1 base at V and 4 bases at J, with 8 bases in the middle. The CDR3 totals 14 residues. DNA of the CDR3: TGTGCCAGCTCACCACAGCCTTCCGGAAACACCATATATTTT. It specifies CASSPQPSGNTIYF.

This chain connects TRBV19 to TRBJ1-5, with TRBD1 identical over 9 bases. The germline V gene has CDR1 LNHDA and CDR2 SQIVND (reference sequence). The CDR3 is 16 amino acids. V shed 5 bases, J shed 9 bases, and the junction held 14 bases outside the gene matches. Here the CDR3 DNA reads TGTGCCAGTAGTTCGCCTTCTACAGGGGGCCGCGGGCCCCAGCATTTT. Translation: CASSSPSTGGRGPQHF.

The chain uses TRBV19 and TRBJ2-7, with 7 bases identical to TRBD1. The V segment lost 8 bases and the J segment 0 bases; nucleotides outside the gene matches: 13. The CDR3 has 16 amino acids. Per the germline V gene, CDR1 is LNHDA and CDR2 is SQIVND (reference sequence). Written as DNA, the CDR3 is TGTGCCAGTGGGCGAGGGGGCCTCGAGGGCTCCTACGAGCAGTACTTC. Translating gives CASGRGGLEGSYEQYF.

This rearrangement joins TRBV18 to TRBJ2-3, with 15 bases fitting TRBD2. Germline loops: CDR1 KGHSH, CDR2 LQKENI. The CDR3 loop spans 16 amino acids. Unmatched junction bases numbered 8, after V lost 8 bases and J lost 5 bases. The CDR3 DNA is TGTGCCAGCCGTCGGACTAGCGGGAGGGCTCGAGATACGCAGTATTTT. It is translated as CASRRTSGRARDTQYF.